Sequencing of this T cell receptor beta chain was carried out in a study of cytomegalovirus exposure and HLA in healthy donors. The study ran its PCR with 60 Vbeta and 13 Jbeta primers. Measured with immunoSEQ multiplex PCR; TCRdb has only the in-frame clones, and not every one. The repertoire holds 150,000 to 200,000 clones, 80% seen once, with around 0.99% in the top ten. J gave up 15 bases and V 5 bases, and 9 bases lay outside the gene matches. This CDR3 comprises 12 residues. The germline CDR1 and CDR2 sequences are GTSNPN and SVGIG (reference sequence). The origin of this receptor is a woman in her forties in good health and CMV-seronegative. The specimen was PBMCs. This chain joins TRBV30 and TRBJ2-2; 10 nucleotides line up with TRBD1. The CDR3 nucleotides are TGTGCCTGGTTCCTCGGGACAGGGGCTATGTTTTTT. Protein product: CAWFLGTGAMFF.